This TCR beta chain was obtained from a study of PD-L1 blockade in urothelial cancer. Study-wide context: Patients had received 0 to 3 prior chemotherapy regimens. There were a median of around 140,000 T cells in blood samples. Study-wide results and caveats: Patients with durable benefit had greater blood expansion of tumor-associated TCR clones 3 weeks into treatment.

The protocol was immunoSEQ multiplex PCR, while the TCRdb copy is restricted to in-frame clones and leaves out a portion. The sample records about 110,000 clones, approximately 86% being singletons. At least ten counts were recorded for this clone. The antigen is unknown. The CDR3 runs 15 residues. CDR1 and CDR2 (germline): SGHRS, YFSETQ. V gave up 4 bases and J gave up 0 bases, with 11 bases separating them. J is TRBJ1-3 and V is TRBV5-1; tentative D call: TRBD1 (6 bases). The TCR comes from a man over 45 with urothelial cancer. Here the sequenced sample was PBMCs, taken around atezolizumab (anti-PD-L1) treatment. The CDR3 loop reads CASSQGHTSGNTIYF. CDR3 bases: TGCGCCAGCAGCCAGGGACACACCTCTGGAAACACCATATATTTT.